These 8 T cell receptor beta chains were all obtained from the same sample, sequenced in a study of PD-1 blockade in classical Hodgkin lymphoma. Time point given: cycle 4 day 1 (C4D1), after 6 weeks of nivolumab. Patients all relapsed after autologous stem cell transplantation, and there was variation in brentuximab vedotin exposure. Starting with thawed PBMCs, CD4+ T cells were purified by magnetic negative selection. The table came from immunoSEQ multiplex PCR; TCRdb's copy has only in-frame clones and leaves some out. The data contain some 27,000 clones, roughly 80% of them singletons. The source material was CD4+ T cells from blood, sampled before the fourth cycle of nivolumab. These receptors all come from a human donor with classical Hodgkin lymphoma.

The chain joins TRBV6-6 to TRBJ2-5; D possibly corresponds to TRBD1 (6 bases). The DNA matches TRBJ2-7 better at its end, which makes the J call doubtful. CDR3 length: 15 amino acids. Per germline, CDR1 MNHNY and CDR2 SVGAGI (reference sequence). CDR3 nucleotide sequence: TGTGCCAGCAGTTACTCGCGGCAGGGGCCCGTCGAGCAGTACTTC. Its translation is CASSYSRQGPVEQYF.

The rearrangement uses TRBV5-1 and TRBJ2-2; D not resolved. Per germline, CDR1 SGHRS and CDR2 YFSETQ. The V gene lost 4 bases and the J gene lost 4 bases, with 11 bases spanning the gap. The CDR3 contains 14 residues. The CDR3 DNA reads TGCGCCAGCAGCCTCCTTTCCGTCACCGGGGAGCTGTTTTTT. Encoded protein: CASSLLSVTGELFF.

The chain joins TRBV5-1 to TRBJ2-7, with D perhaps matching TRBD1 (6 bases). The CDR3 is made up of 13 amino acids. V was pared by 7 bases and J by 4 bases, with 15 bases between. Germline V gene data show CDR1 as SGHRS and CDR2 as YFSETQ. The CDR3 region is CASGVSGEYEQYF. The CDR3 DNA reads as TGCGCCAGCGGGGTTTCAGGGGAATACGAGCAGTACTTC.

The table lists this clone with a few counts. The chain combines TRBV29-1 with TRBJ1-2; D is possibly TRBD1 (6 bases). Germline CDR1 and CDR2: SQVTM and ANQGSEA. Trimming took off 7 bases at V and 6 bases at J, with 24 bases between the two ends. CDR3 size: 15 residues. The CDR3 bases are TGCAGCGCCAATCTCCCGGGACAATGGGATCATGGCTACACCTTC. Protein product: CSANLPGQWDHGYTF.

This clone was seen a few times. The chain combines TRBV5-1 with TRBJ1-5; D is uncertain. The CDR3 has 14 residues. Trimming took off 4 bases at V and 5 bases at J, with 13 bases between the two ends. CDR1 SGHRS and CDR2 YFSETQ come from the germline V gene. The CDR3 loop is CASSTEAGDQPQHF. The CDR3 region has the DNA TGCGCCAGCAGCACAGAGGCTGGAGATCAGCCCCAGCATTTT.

V gene TRBV7-8 combines with J gene TRBJ2-7; TRBD2 agrees at 8 bases. The CDR3 is made up of 14 amino acids. Germline lookup yields CDR1 SGHVS and CDR2 FQNEAQ. With 0 bases clipped from V and 5 bases from J, the junction kept 3 bases outside the gene matches. In DNA form, the CDR3 reads TGTGCCAGCAGCTTAGCCGGGGGGGAGGACGAGCAGTACTTC. Protein: CASSLAGGEDEQYF. The complete variable domain, with remaining parts taken from reference TRBV7-8 and TRBJ2-7, reads GAGVSQSPRYKVAKRGQDVALRCDPISGHVSLFWYQQALGQGPEFLTYFQNEAQLDKSGLPSDRFFAERPEGSVSTLKIQRTQQEDSAVYLCASSLAGGEDEQYFGPGTRLTVT.

This clone was counted only a few times. The chain uses TRBV15 and TRBJ1-6; 8 bases fit TRBD1. The J segment lost 6 bases and the V segment lost 0 bases, leaving 19 bases of the junction unmatched. This CDR3 is 21 amino acids long. Germline CDR1 is LNHNV and CDR2 is YYDKDF (reference sequence). CDR3: CATSRDQGAWGATISNSPLHF. The CDR3 DNA reads as TGTGCCACCAGCAGAGATCAGGGGGCCTGGGGGGCAACAATCTCTAATTCACCCCTCCACTTT.

This rearrangement joins TRBV28 to TRBJ1-6, with 9 bases fitting TRBD1. The CDR3 is made up of 13 amino acids. V was pared by 6 bases and J by 9 bases, with 3 bases of the junction left unmatched. Germline loops: CDR1 MDHEN, CDR2 SYDVKM. This CDR3 reads CASRWDRASPLHF. CDR3 sequence (DNA): TGTGCCAGCAGGTGGGACAGGGCTTCACCCCTCCACTTT.